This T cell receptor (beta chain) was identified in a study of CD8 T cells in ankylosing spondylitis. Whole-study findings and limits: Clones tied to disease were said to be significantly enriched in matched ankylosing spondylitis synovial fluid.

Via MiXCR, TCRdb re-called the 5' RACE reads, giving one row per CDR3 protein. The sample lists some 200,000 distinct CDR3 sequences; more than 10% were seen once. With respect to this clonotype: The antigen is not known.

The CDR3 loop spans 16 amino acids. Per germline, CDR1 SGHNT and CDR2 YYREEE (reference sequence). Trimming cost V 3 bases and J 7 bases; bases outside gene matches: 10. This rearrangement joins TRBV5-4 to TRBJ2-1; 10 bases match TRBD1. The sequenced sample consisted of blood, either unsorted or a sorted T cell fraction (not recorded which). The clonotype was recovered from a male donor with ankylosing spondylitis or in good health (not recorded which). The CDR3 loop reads CASSSDDRGRWNEQFF. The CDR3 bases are TGTGCCAGCAGCTCAGACGACAGGGGGCGATGGAATGAGCAGTTCTTC.